Following are 9 T cell receptor beta chains from one sample sequenced in a study of patients and donors after allogeneic stem cell transplantation. TCRdb independently ran MiXCR on the RT-PCR reads; one entry per CDR3 protein. Of about 960,000 distinct CDR3 sequences listed, under 20% were seen once; the top ten hold 6%. The source material was blood, either unsorted or a sorted T cell fraction (not recorded which). The receptors shown here come from a human donor who was either an allogeneic HSCT recipient or a stem cell or donor lymphocyte infusion donor (not recorded which). It is not recorded whose cells these are; they may come from a transplant donor.

This clonotype was seen ten or more times. The rearrangement links TRBV20-1 to TRBJ2-2; 9 bases align to TRBD2. The germline gives CDR1 DFQATT, CDR2 SNEGSKA (reference sequence). The J segment lost 0 bases and the V segment lost 6 bases, leaving 8 bases of the junction unmatched. This CDR3 is built from 16 residues. CDR3 nucleotides: TGCAGTGCCCAGGCCCTAGCGGGGACGAACACCGGGGAGCTGTTTTTT. Protein: CSAQALAGTNTGELFF.

This clonotype was observed a few times. J is TRBJ2-1 and V is TRBV27; possibly TRBD1 or TRBD2 for D (6 bases each). Trimming took off 2 bases at V and 6 bases at J, with 11 bases between the two ends. This CDR3 spans 14 amino acids. The germline gives CDR1 MNHEY, CDR2 SMNVEV (reference sequence). CDR3 residues: CASSLLGGGNEQFF. The CDR3 nucleotides are TGTGCCAGCAGTTTACTGGGGGGCGGCAATGAGCAGTTCTTC.

The chain joins TRBV5-1 to TRBJ2-3; 11 positions match TRBD2. Looked up from germline, CDR1 is SGHRS and CDR2 is YFSETQ. V trimming: 1 base; J trimming: 6 bases; junction bases outside the gene matches: 1. The CDR3 consists of 14 residues. The CDR3, as DNA: TGCGCCAGCAGCTTGATAGCGGGAGGGGATACGCAGTATTTT. Protein sequence: CASSLIAGGDTQYF.

This clonotype occurred a few times. This chain connects TRBV7-9 to TRBJ1-1, with TRBD1 identical over 11 bases. V shed 5 bases and J 5 bases; nucleotides not matched to a gene: 13. Germline values: CDR1 SEHNR, CDR2 FQNEAQ (reference sequence). This CDR3 has 17 amino acids. The CDR3 here is CASSPSRAGTGGTEAFF. CDR3 sequence (DNA): TGTGCCAGCAGCCCCTCGCGGGCCGGGACAGGGGGGACTGAAGCTTTCTTT. Full variable domain (rest looked up from reference TRBV7-9 and TRBJ1-1): DTGVSQNPRHKITKRGQNVTFRCDPISEHNRLYWYRQTLGQGPEFLTYFQNEAQLEKSRLLSDRFSAERPKGSFSTLEIQRTEQGDSAMYLCASSPSRAGTGGTEAFFGQGTRLTVV.

The sample holds a few counts of this clonotype. The V and J genes are TRBV20-1 and TRBJ1-2; a weak D match, TRBD1 (6 bases). CDR1 and CDR2 from the germline V gene are DFQATT and SNEGSKA (reference sequence). The V and J ends lost 4 bases and 4 bases respectively, with 10 bases between them. This CDR3 spans 12 amino acids. The CDR3 region is CSATTGSYGYTF. Here the CDR3 DNA reads TGCAGTGCTACTACAGGGTCCTATGGCTACACCTTC.

This chain joins TRBV6-5 and TRBJ2-7, with D tentatively TRBD1 or TRBD2 (5 bases each). Looked up from germline, CDR1 is MNHEY and CDR2 is SVGAGI. The CDR3 contains 17 residues. With 2 bases removed from V and 5 bases from J, the gap between germline ends came to 22 bases. CDR3 in amino acids: CASSYRGRGARWDEQYF. CDR3 nucleotides: TGTGCCAGCAGTTACCGTGGGAGAGGGGCCAGATGGGACGAGCAGTACTTC.

The V gene is TRBV2, the J gene TRBJ2-1, with 14 nucleotides matching TRBD2. The J segment lost 8 bases and the V segment lost 4 bases, leaving 7 bases of the junction unmatched. CDR3 length equals 16 residues. Germline CDR1 is SNHLY and CDR2 is FYNNEI. The CDR3 spells CASSAGTSGGFYEQFF. The CDR3 coding sequence is TGTGCCAGCAGTGCCGGGACTAGCGGGGGTTTTTATGAGCAGTTCTTC.

Here the CDR3 reads CASSQPQRGDTQYF. The DNA of the CDR3 is TGTGCCAGCAGCCAACCCCAACGAGGCGATACGCAGTATTTT. The V call is TRBV3-1, the J call TRBJ2-3; D is uncertain. V was clipped by 2 bases and J by 6 bases, with 12 bases between them. CDR3 length: 14 residues. Germline loops: CDR1 LGHDT, CDR2 YNNKEL (reference sequence).

In its sample, this clonotype was seen a few times. The chain uses TRBV3-1 and TRBJ1-2, with 10 bases matching TRBD1. The CDR3 totals 14 residues. Germline V gene lookup returns CDR1 LGHDT and CDR2 YNNKEL (reference sequence). V shed 3 bases, J shed 6 bases, and the junction held 4 bases outside the gene matches. The CDR3 reads CASSHLDRGDGYTF. The CDR3 nucleotides are TGTGCCAGCAGCCACCTGGACAGGGGGGATGGCTACACCTTC.